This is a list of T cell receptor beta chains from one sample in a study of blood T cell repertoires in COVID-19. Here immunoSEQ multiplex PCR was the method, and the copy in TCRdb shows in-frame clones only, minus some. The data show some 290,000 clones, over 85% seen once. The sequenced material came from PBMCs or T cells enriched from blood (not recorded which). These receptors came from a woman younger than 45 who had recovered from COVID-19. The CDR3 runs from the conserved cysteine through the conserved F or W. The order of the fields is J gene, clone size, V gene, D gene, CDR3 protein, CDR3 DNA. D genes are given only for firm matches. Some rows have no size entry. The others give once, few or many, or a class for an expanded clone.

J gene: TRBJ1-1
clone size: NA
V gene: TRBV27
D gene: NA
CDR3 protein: CASSSPYPGLTEAFF
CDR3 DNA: TGTGCCAGCAGTTCCCCATATCCAGGGTTGACTGAAGCTTTCTTT

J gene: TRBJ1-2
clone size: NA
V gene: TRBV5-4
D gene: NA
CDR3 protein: CASSRNTANYGYTF
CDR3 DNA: TGTGCCAGCAGCCGAAACACAGCTAACTATGGCTACACCTTC

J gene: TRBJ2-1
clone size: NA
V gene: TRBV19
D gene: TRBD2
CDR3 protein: CASSLGLAGGSEQFF
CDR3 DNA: TGTGCCAGTAGCCTCGGACTAGCGGGAGGGAGTGAGCAGTTCTTC

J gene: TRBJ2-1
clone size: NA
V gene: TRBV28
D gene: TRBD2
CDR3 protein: CASSPFLTSGRSNEQFF
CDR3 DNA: TGTGCCAGCAGTCCCTTTCTGACTAGCGGGAGGTCCAATGAGCAGTTCTTC

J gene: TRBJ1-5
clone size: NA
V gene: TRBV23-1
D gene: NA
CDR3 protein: CATGERASYQPQHF
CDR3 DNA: TGCGCCACGGGCGAGAGGGCTTCCTATCAGCCCCAGCATTTT

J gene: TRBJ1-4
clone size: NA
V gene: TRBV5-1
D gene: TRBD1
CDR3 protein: CASSGQGATNEKLFF
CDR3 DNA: TGCGCCAGCAGTGGGCAGGGGGCAACTAATGAAAAACTGTTTTTT

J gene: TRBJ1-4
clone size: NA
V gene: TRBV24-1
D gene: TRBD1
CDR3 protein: CATSENQQGGKLFF
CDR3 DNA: TGTGCCACCAGTGAAAACCAACAGGGGGGAAAACTGTTTTTT

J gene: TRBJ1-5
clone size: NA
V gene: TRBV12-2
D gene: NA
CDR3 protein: CARIVGDRGLKDQPQHF
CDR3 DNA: TGTGCACGTATAGTGGGTGACAGGGGGCTAAAAGATCAGCCCCAGCATTTT

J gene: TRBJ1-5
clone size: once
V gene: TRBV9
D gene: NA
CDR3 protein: CASSVSSNQPQHF
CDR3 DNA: TGTGCCAGCAGCGTCTCTAGCAATCAGCCCCAGCATTTT

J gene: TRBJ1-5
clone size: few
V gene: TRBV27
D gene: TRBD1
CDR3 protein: CASSLSRTGDQPQHF
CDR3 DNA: TGTGCCAGCAGTTTATCAAGGACAGGGGATCAGCCCCAGCATTTT

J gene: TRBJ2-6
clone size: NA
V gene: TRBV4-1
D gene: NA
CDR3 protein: CASSQDFAAAGANVLTF
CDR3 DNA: TGCGCCAGCAGCCAAGATTTCGCGGCAGCTGGGGCCAACGTCCTGACTTTC

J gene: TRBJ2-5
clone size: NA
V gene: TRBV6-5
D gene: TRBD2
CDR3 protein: CASSFLAGGSGKTQYF
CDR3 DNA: TGTGCCAGCAGTTTTCTAGCGGGAGGATCAGGGAAGACCCAGTACTTC

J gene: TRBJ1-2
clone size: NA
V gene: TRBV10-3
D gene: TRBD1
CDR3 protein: CAMLSRADRGNYGYTF
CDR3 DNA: TGTGCCATGCTTTCGAGGGCGGACAGGGGAAACTATGGCTACACCTTC

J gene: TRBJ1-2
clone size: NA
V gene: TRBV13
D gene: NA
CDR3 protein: CASSSGQPYGYTF
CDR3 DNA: TGTGCCAGCAGTTCCGGACAGCCCTATGGCTACACCTTC

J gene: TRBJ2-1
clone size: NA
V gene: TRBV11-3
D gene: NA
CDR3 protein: CASSSYRDPEQFF
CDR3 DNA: TGTGCCAGCAGCTCCTACAGGGACCCGGAGCAGTTCTTC

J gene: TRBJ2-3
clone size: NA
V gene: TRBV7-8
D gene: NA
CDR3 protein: CASSLGRGDTQYF
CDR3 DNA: TGTGCCAGCAGCTTAGGAAGAGGGGATACGCAGTATTTT

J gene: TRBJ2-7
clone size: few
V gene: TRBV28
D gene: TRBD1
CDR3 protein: CASSPWTGGYEQYF
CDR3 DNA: TGTGCCAGCAGTCCCTGGACAGGGGGCTACGAGCAGTACTTC

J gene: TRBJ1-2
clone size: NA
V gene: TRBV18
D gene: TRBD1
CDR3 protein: CASSLSGQGSGGYTF
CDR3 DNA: TGTGCCAGCTCACTGTCCGGACAGGGTTCGGGCGGCTACACCTTC

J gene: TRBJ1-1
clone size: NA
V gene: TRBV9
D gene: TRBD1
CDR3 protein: CASSVTGQGGTEAFF
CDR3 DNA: TGTGCCAGCAGCGTGACAGGACAGGGGGGGACTGAAGCTTTCTTT

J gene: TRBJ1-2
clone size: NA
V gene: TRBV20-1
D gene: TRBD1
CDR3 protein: CSASNRGAGYTF
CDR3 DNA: TGCAGTGCTAGTAACAGGGGCGCAGGCTACACCTTC

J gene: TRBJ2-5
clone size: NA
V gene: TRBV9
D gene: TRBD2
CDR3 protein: CASSVLAGVSETQYF
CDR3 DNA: TGTGCCAGCAGCGTCCTAGCGGGCGTATCGGAGACCCAGTACTTC

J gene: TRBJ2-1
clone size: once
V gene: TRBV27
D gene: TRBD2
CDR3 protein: CASSFRAGGLNEQFF
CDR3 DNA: TGTGCCAGCAGTTTTAGGGCGGGGGGACTCAATGAGCAGTTCTTC

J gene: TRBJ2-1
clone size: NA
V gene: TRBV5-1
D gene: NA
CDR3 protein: CASSRGTDYLKLYNEQFF
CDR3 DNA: TGCGCCAGCAGCAGAGGGACGGACTACTTGAAACTCTACAATGAGCAGTTCTTC

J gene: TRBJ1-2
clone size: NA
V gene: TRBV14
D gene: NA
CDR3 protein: CASSPPTPRGYTF
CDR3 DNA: TGTGCCAGCAGCCCCCCGACTCCCCGGGGCTACACCTTC

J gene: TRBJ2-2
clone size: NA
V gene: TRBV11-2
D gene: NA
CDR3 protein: CASSLDPRSGELFF
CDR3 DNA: TGTGCCAGCAGCTTAGACCCCCGGTCCGGGGAGCTGTTTTTT

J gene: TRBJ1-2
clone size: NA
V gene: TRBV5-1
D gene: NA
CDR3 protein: CASSTGNVGGSYGYTF
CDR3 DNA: TGCGCCAGCAGCACCGGTAACGTAGGGGGAAGCTATGGCTACACCTTC

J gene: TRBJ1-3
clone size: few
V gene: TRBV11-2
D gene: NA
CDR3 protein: CASSFYGSGNTIYF
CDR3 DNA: TGTGCCAGCAGCTTCTACGGCTCTGGAAACACCATATATTTT

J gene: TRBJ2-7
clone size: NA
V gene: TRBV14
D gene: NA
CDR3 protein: CASSYGVSFYEQYF
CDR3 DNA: TGTGCCAGCAGCTACGGGGTGTCGTTCTACGAGCAGTACTTC

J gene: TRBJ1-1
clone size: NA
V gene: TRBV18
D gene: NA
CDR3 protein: CASSLQGMNTEAFF
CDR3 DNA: TGTGCCAGCTCGCTACAGGGCATGAACACTGAAGCTTTCTTT

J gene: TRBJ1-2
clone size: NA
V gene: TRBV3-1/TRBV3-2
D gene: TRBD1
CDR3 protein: CASSNNPTGGYTF
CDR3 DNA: TGTGCCAGCAGCAACAACCCGACAGGGGGGTACACCTTC

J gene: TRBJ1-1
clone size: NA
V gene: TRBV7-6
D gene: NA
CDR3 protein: CASSPQGQQNTEAFF
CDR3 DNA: TGTGCCAGCAGCCCCCAGGGACAACAGAACACTGAAGCTTTCTTT

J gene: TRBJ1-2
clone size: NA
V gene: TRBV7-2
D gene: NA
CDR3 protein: CASSLGTVDYGYTF
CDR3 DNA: TGTGCCAGCAGCTTAGGTACGGTGGACTATGGCTACACCTTC

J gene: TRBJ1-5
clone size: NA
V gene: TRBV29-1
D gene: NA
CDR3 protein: CSVGERWNQPQHF
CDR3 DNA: TGCAGCGTTGGTGAGCGCTGGAATCAGCCCCAGCATTTT

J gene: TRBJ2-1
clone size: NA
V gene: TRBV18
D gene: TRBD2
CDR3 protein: CASSPRLAGVYNEQFF
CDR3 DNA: TGTGCCAGCTCCCCGCGTCTAGCGGGAGTCTACAATGAGCAGTTCTTC

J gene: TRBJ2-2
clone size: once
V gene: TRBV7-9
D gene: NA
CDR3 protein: CASSSTANTGELFF
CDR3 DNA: TGTGCCAGCAGCTCGACAGCGAACACCGGGGAGCTGTTTTTT

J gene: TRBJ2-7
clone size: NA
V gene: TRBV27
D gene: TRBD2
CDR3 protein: CATSGPSYEQYF
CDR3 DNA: TGTGCCACTAGCGGGCCCTCCTACGAGCAGTACTTC